This TCR beta chain was identified during a study of human T cells and chemical hapten exposure. Study-wide results and limits: Significantly greater numbers of large CDR3 similarity clusters came from expanded TCRs than from controls.

TCRdb called the RACE reads again in MiXCR, with one record for every CDR3 protein. The table includes approximately 74,000 distinct CDR3 sequences, 25% to 40% detected once. Stated time point: patch test 1, 2 weeks after DPC sensitization. Treatment of the sample: therapeutic diphenylcyclopropenone sensitization with weekly scalp DPC. Regarding this clonotype: The antigen remains undetermined.

The germline V gene has CDR1 SNHLY and CDR2 FYNNEI. Deletions cut 4 bases from V and 7 bases from J, with 8 bases between. The CDR3 is 11 amino acids. The receptor comes from a man in his forties with alopecia areata. Some clones in this sample may be carry-over from other donors' samples. This specimen was whole blood, taken in connection with sensitization to the hapten diphenylcyclopropenone (DPC). The rearrangement joins TRBV2 to TRBJ2-7; D is ambiguous. CDR3 loop: CASSAREEQYF. DNA of the CDR3: TGTGCCAGCAGTGCCCGAGAGGAGCAGTACTTC.